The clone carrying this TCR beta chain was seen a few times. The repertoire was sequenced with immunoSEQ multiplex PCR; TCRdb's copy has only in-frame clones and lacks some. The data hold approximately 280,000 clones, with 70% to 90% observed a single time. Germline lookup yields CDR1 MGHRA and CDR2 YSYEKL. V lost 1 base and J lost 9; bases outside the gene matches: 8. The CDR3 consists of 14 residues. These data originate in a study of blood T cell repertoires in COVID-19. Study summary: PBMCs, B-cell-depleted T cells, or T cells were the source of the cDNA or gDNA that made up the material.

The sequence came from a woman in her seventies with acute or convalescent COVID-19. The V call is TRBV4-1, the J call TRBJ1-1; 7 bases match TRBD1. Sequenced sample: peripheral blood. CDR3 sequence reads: CASSQVGGRGQAFF. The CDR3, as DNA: TGCGCCAGCAGCCAAGTAGGGGGCAGAGGACAAGCTTTCTTT.